This TCR beta chain was recorded in a study of shared clonotypes between healthy human individuals. Using immunoSEQ multiplex PCR, the repertoire was profiled, and TCRdb retains in-frame clones only, with some absent. The repertoire has about 450,000 clones, roughly 80% of them found once; the top ten carry approximately 13%. V was cut by 3 bases and J by 3 bases, with 9 bases left in between. CDR1 is GTSNPN, CDR2 SVGIG, per germline (reference sequence). This CDR3 is built from 12 residues. The chain joins TRBV30 to TRBJ2-7, with a weak D call TRBD2 (6 bases). This TCR was recovered from a middle-aged woman in good health. Some clones in this sample may be carry-over from other donors' samples. Specimen: PBMCs. Here the CDR3 DNA reads TGTGCCTGGAGCGGAGGGTTCTACGAGCAGTACTTC. This gives the protein CAWSGGFYEQYF. Complete variable domain (other parts from reference TRBV30 and TRBJ2-7): SQTIHQWPATLVQPVGSPLSLECTVEGTSNPNLYWYRQAAGRGLQLLFYSVGIGQISSEVPQNLSASRPQDRQFILSSKKLLLSDSGFYLCAWSGGFYEQYFGPGTRLTVT.